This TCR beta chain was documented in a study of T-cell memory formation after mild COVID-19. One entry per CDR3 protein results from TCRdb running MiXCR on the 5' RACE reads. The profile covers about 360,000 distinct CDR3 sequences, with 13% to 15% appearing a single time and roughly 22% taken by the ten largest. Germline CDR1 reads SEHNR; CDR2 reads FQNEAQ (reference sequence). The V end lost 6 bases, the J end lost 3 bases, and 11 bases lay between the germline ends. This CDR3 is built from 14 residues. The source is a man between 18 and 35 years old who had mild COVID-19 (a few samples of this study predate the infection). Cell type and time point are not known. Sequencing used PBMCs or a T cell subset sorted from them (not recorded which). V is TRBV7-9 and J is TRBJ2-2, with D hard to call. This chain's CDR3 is CASSRLVDTGELFF. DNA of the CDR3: TGTGCCAGCAGTCGGCTAGTTGACACCGGGGAGCTGTTTTTT.